Sequencing of this T cell receptor (beta chain) was carried out in a study of cytomegalovirus exposure and HLA in healthy donors. Study-level findings and limits: Based on reports, TCR beta sequences accurately predicted HLA-A and HLA-B alleles for most subjects.

PCR primers comprised 60 Vbeta and 13 Jbeta primers. Using immunoSEQ multiplex PCR, the repertoire was profiled, and TCRdb retains in-frame clones only, with some absent. The sample records about 60,000 clones, approximately 63% being singletons. In regard to this clone: The antigen is not known.

Germline assignment: CDR1 SGHRS and CDR2 YFSETQ. CDR3 size: 18 residues. V shed 2 bases, J shed 0 bases, and the junction held 11 bases outside the gene matches. Healthy bone marrow donors made up the donor group. The sample taken for sequencing was PBMCs. This TCR was recovered from an older woman in good health and CMV-seropositive. V usage is TRBV5-1 and J usage is TRBJ2-3; TRBD2 agrees at 8 bases. CDR3 protein: CASSFRLAGWVSTDTQYF. Here the CDR3 DNA reads TGCGCCAGCAGCTTCCGGCTAGCGGGTTGGGTTAGCACAGATACGCAGTATTTT.